This TCR beta chain emerged from a study of T cell repertoires in cytomegalovirus infection. Across the whole study: Public TCR beta signatures provided an indication of both CMV infection and a matching HLA type. Whole-study results and caveats: Clonotypes of TCR beta that were HLA-C-restricted and CMV-specific dominated the ex vivo response. Frequencies of public TCR beta families were cumulated, and this identified carriers of CMV plus the relevant HLA.

V shed 0 bases and J shed 9 bases, with 15 bases lying between them. The CDR3 length is 14 residues. Germline CDR1 LNHNV, CDR2 YYDKDF (reference sequence). TCRdb passed the reads through MiXCR, listing each CDR3 protein once. Of about 830,000 distinct CDR3 sequences in the sample, about 33% are singletons; the top ten hold roughly an eighth. This clonotype was detected only a few times. What it binds is not known. The TCR comes from a human donor in good health (CMV status not recorded). Some clones in this sample may be carry-over from other donors' samples. Source: cultured CD8+ T cells from PBMCs, taken from culture after CMV antigen stimulation. The chain recombines TRBV15 with TRBJ2-7; D gene uncertain. CDR3 in amino acids: CATSRDRKGSGQYV. For the CDR3, the DNA is TGTGCCACCAGCAGAGATCGGAAAGGGTCAGGGCAGTACGTC.